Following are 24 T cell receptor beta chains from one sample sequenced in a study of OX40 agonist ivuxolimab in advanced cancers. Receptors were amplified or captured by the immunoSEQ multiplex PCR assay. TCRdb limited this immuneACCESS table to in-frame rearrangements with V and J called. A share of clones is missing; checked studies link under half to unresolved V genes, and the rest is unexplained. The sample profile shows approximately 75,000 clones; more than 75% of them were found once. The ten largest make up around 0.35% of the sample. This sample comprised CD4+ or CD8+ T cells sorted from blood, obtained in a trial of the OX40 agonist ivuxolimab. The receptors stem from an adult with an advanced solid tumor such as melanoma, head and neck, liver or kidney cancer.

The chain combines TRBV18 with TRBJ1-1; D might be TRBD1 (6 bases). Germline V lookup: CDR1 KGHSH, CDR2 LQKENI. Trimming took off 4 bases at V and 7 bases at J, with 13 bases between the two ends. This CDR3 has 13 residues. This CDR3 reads CASSRQDGREAFF. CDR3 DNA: TGTGCCAGCTCACGACAGGACGGACGTGAAGCTTTCTTT.

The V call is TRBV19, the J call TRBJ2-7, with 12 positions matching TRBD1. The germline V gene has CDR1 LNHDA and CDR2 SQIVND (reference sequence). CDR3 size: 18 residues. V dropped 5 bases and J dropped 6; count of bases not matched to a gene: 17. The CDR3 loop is CASSSGTGGYSLLGEQYF. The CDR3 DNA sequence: TGTGCCAGTAGTTCCGGGACAGGGGGCTACTCGCTCCTGGGCGAGCAGTACTTC. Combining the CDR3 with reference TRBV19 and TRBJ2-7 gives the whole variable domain DGGITQSPKYLFRKEGQNVTLSCEQNLNHDAMYWYRQDPGQGLRLIYYSQIVNDFQKGDIAEGYSVSREKKESFPLTVTSAQKNPTAFYLCASSSGTGGYSLLGEQYFGPGTRLTVT.

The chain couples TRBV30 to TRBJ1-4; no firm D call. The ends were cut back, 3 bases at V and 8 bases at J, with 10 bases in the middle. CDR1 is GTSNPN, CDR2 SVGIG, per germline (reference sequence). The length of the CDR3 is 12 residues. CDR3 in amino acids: CAWSPTVEKLFF. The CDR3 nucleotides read TGTGCCTGGAGCCCCACTGTCGAAAAACTGTTTTTT. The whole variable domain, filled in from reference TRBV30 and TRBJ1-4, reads SQTIHQWPATLVQPVGSPLSLECTVEGTSNPNLYWYRQAAGRGLQLLFYSVGIGQISSEVPQNLSASRPQDRQFILSSKKLLLSDSGFYLCAWSPTVEKLFFGSGTQLSVL.

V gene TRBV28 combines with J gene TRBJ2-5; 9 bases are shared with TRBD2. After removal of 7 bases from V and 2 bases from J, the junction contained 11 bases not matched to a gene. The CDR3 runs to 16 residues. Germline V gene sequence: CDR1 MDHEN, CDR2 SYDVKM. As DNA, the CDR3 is TGTGCCAGCAATATTAGCCCTAGCGGGGCACAAGAGACCCAGTACTTC. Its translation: CASNISPSGAQETQYF.

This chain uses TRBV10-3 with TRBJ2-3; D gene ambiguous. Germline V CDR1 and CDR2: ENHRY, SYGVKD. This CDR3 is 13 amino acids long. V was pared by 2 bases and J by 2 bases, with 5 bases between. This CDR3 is CAISETITDTQYF. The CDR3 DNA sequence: TGTGCCATCAGTGAGACTATCACAGATACGCAGTATTTT.

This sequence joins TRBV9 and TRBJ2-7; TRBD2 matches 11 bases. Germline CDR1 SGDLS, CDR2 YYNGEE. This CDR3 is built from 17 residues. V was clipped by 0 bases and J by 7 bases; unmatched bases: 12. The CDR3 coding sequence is TGTGCCAGCAGCGTAGGGCAGGGGCTAGCGGGGGGAGAAGAGCAGTACTTC. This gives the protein CASSVGQGLAGGEEQYF. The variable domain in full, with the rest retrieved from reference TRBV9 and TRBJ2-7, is DSGVTQTPKHLITATGQRVTLRCSPRSGDLSVYWYQQSLDQGLQFLIQYYNGEERAKGNILERFSAQQFPDLHSELNLSSLELGDSALYFCASSVGQGLAGGEEQYFGPGTRLTVT.

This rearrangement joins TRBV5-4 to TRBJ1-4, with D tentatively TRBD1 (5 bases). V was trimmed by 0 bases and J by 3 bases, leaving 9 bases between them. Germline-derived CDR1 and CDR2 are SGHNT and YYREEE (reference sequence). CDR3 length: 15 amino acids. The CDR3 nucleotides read TGTGCCAGCAGCTTGGGGGGCACCGCTAATGAAAAACTGTTTTTT. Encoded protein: CASSLGGTANEKLFF. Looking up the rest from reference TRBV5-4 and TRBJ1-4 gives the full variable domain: ETGVTQSPTHLIKTRGQQVTLRCSSQSGHNTVSWYQQALGQGPQFIFQYYREEENGRGNFPPRFSGLQFPNYSSELNVNALELDDSALYLCASSLGGTANEKLFFGSGTQLSVL.

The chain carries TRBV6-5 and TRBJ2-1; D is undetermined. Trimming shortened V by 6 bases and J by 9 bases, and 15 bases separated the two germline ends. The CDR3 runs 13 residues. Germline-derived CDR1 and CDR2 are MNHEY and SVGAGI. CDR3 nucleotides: TGTGCCAGCAGCCCGGATGACGCAGGTGAGCAGTTCTTC. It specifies CASSPDDAGEQFF.

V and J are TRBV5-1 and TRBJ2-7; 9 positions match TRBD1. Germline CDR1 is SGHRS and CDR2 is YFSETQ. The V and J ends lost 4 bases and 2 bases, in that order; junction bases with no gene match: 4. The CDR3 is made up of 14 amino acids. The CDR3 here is CASSAGTGTYEQYF. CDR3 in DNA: TGCGCCAGCAGCGCCGGGACAGGGACCTACGAGCAGTACTTC.

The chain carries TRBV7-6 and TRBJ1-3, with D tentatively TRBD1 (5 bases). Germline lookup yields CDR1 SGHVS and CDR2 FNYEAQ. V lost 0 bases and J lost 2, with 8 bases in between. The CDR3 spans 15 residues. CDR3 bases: TGTGCCAGCAGCTTAGCGACGGGGGCTGGAAACACCATATATTTT. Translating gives CASSLATGAGNTIYF.

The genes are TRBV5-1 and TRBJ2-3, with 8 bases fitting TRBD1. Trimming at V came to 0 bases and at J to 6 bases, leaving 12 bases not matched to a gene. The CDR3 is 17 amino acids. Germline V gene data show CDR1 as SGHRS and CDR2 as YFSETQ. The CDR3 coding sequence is TGCGCCAGCAGCTTGGGCCGGACAGGGAGATGGATGGATACGCAGTATTTT. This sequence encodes CASSLGRTGRWMDTQYF.

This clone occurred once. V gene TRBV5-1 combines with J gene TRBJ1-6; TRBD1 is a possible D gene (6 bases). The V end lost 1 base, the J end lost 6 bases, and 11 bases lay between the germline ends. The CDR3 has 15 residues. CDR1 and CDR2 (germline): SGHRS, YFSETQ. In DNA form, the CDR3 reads TGCGCCAGCAGCTTGTCAGGGGTCCCTAATTCACCCCTCCACTTT. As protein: CASSLSGVPNSPLHF.

The CDR3 DNA sequence: TGTGCCAGCAGTGCTGAGGGGAACACTGAAGCTTTCTTT. Its protein product is CASSAEGNTEAFF. The rearrangement uses TRBV6-4 and TRBJ1-1; D unclear. The CDR3 sequence is 13 residues long. Between the trimmed V and J ends, which lost 4 bases and 1 base, there was a span of 7 bases. The V gene's germline CDR1 is MRHNA and CDR2 SNTAGT.

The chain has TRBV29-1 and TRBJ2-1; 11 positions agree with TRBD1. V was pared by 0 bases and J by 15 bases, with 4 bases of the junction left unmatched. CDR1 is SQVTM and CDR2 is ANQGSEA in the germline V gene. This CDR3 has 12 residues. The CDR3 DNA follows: TGCAGCGTTGAAGAGGGACAGGGGGTCCCGTTCTTC. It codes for CSVEEGQGVPFF.

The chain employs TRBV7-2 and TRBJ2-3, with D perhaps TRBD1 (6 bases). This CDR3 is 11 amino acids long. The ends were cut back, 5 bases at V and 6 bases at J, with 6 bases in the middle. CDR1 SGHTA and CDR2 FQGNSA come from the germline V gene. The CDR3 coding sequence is TGTGCCAGCAGCCAGGGGGATACGCAGTATTTT. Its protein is CASSQGDTQYF.

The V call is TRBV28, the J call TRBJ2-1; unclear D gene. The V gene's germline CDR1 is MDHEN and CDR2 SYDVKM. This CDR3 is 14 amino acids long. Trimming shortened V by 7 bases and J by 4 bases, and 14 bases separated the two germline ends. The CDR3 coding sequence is TGTGCCAGCACGGGTGGCAGGTTATACAATGAGCAGTTCTTC. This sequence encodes CASTGGRLYNEQFF.

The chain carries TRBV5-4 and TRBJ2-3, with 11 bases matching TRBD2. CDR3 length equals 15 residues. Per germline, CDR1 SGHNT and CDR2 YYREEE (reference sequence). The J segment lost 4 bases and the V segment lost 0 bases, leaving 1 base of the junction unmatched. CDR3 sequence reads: CASSLALAGADTQYF. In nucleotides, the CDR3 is TGTGCCAGCAGCTTGGCACTAGCGGGAGCAGATACGCAGTATTTT.

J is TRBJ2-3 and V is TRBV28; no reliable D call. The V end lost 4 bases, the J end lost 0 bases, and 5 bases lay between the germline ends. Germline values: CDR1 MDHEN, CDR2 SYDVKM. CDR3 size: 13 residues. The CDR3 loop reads CASSSGSTDTQYF. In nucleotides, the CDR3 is TGTGCCAGCAGTTCCGGGAGCACAGATACGCAGTATTTT.

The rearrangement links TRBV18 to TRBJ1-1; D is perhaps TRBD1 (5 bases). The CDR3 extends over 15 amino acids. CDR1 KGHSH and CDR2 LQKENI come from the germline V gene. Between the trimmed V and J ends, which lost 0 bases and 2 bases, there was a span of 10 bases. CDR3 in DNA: TGTGCCAGCTCACCACCGAGCAGGGCTAACACTGAAGCTTTCTTT. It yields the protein CASSPPSRANTEAFF.

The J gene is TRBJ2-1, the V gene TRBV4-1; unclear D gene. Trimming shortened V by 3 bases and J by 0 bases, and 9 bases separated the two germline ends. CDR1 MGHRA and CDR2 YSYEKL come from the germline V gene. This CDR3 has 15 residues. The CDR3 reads CASSHGGSSYNEQFF. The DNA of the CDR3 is TGCGCCAGCAGCCATGGCGGTAGCTCCTACAATGAGCAGTTCTTC.

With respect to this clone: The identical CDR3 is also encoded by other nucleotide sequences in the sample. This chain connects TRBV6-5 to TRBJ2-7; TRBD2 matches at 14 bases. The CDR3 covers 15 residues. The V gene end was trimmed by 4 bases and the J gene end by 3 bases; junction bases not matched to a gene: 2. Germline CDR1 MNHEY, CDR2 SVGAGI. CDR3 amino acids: CASSSGLAGVYEQYF. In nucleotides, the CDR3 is TGTGCCAGCAGTTCGGGACTAGCGGGAGTCTACGAGCAGTACTTC.

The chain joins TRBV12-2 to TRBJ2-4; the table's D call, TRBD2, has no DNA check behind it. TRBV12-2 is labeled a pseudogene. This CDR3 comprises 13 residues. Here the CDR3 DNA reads TGTGCACGCTTTGTCCTACCTAAAAACATTCAGTACTTC. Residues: CARFVLPKNIQYF.

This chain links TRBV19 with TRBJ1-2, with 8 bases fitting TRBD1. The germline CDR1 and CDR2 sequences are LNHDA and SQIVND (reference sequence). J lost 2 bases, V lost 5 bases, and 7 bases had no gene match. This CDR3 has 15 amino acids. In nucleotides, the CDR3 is TGTGCCAGTAGTCCCTGGACAGGGATGAACTATGGCTACACCTTC. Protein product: CASSPWTGMNYGYTF.

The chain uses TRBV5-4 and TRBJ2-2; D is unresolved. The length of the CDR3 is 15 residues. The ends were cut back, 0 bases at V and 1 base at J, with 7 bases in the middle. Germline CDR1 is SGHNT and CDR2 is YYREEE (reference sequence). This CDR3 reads CASSLDSLNTGELFF. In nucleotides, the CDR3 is TGTGCCAGCAGCTTGGACAGCTTGAACACCGGGGAGCTGTTTTTT.